This T cell receptor (beta chain) was retrieved from a study of shared clonotypes between healthy human individuals. Study results and caveats: On the whole, naive subsets had larger estimated richness than memory subsets had.

Donors had no recently reported acute infections or vaccinations and were HIV-negative. The length of the CDR3 is 16 residues. V lost 1 base, J lost 2 bases, and 6 bases stayed unmatched. Germline values: CDR1 SGHTA, CDR2 FQGNSA. The protocol was immunoSEQ multiplex PCR, while the TCRdb copy is restricted to in-frame clones and leaves out a portion. Among about 2.4 million clones listed, roughly nine tenths were seen once. Worth noting for this clone: What it recognizes is unknown.

The clonotype originates from a man aged 18 to 30 in good health. Specimen: naive CD4+ T cells sorted from blood. As for subset: CD45RA+ positively selected. V is TRBV7-2 and J is TRBJ2-5; 8 bases are shared with TRBD2. The CDR3 spells CASSLVSGLVQETQYF. CDR3 nucleotide sequence: TGTGCCAGCAGCTTAGTCTCGGGACTAGTTCAAGAGACCCAGTACTTC.